Presented here are 31 T cell receptor beta chains from one specimen sequenced in a study of cytomegalovirus exposure and HLA in healthy donors. Amplification used 60 Vbeta primers and 13 Jbeta primers. Here immunoSEQ multiplex PCR was the method, and the copy in TCRdb shows in-frame clones only, minus some. Of about 50,000 clones in the sample, over 60% were seen once. The specimen was PBMCs. The receptors were gathered from a woman aged 40 to 55 in good health and CMV-seropositive.

The chain is built from TRBV5-1 and TRBJ1-2; D not certain. Germline CDR1 reads SGHRS; CDR2 reads YFSETQ. The ends were cut back, 0 bases at V and 2 bases at J, with 8 bases in the middle. This CDR3 is 14 amino acids long. The CDR3 DNA sequence: TGCGCCAGCAGCTTGGGACCGGGAAACTATGGCTACACCTTC. It specifies CASSLGPGNYGYTF.

This chain joins TRBV27 and TRBJ1-2; tentative D call: TRBD1 (6 bases). Trimming shortened V by 5 bases and J by 2 bases, and 12 bases separated the two germline ends. The CDR3 is 14 amino acids. Germline V CDR1 and CDR2: MNHEY, SMNVEV (reference sequence). Written as DNA, the CDR3 is TGTGCCAGCAGTAAGAACAGGGAGAACTATGGCTACACCTTC. The encoded protein is CASSKNRENYGYTF.

The V and J genes are TRBV7-9 and TRBJ1-5; TRBD1 matches at 7 bases. Germline lookup yields CDR1 SEHNR and CDR2 FQNEAQ (reference sequence). V was pared by 3 bases and J by 5 bases, with 4 bases of the junction left unmatched. This CDR3 comprises 14 residues. This CDR3 reads CASSFGTAYQPQHF. Written as DNA, the CDR3 is TGTGCCAGCAGCTTTGGGACAGCCTATCAGCCCCAGCATTTT.

The chain recombines TRBV7-9 with TRBJ2-1; the match to TRBD2 covers 11 bases. J lost 9 bases, V lost 6 bases, and 16 bases had no gene match. CDR1 is SEHNR, CDR2 FQNEAQ, per germline (reference sequence). CDR3 length: 17 residues. CDR3 in amino acids: CASRPRLAGSLPGEQFF. In DNA form, the CDR3 reads TGTGCCAGCAGGCCCCGACTAGCGGGGTCATTACCCGGTGAGCAGTTCTTC.

This chain uses TRBV29-1 with TRBJ2-3, with D possibly TRBD2 on 5 matching bases. Germline V gene data show CDR1 as SQVTM and CDR2 as ANQGSEA. V was clipped by 5 bases and J by 3 bases, with 9 bases between them. The CDR3 is 12 residues long. The CDR3 DNA follows: TGCAGCGTTCTCCCGGGGACAGATACGCAGTATTTT. Protein sequence: CSVLPGTDTQYF.

The chain recombines TRBV13 with TRBJ1-1; 8 nucleotides line up with TRBD1. V was clipped by 5 bases and J by 11 bases; unmatched bases: 7. The germline CDR1 and CDR2 sequences are PRHDT and FYEKMQ (reference sequence). The length of the CDR3 is 12 residues. The CDR3 bases are TGTGCCAGCAGCATAACAGGGGGAGAGGCTTTCTTT. Residues: CASSITGGEAFF.

The chain links TRBV21-1 to TRBJ1-4. TRBV21-1 corresponds to a pseudogene. The CDR3 extends over 13 amino acids. The CDR3 nucleotides read TGTGCCAGCAGCAAAACCCTAAATGAAAAACTGTTTTTT. Its protein product is CASSKTLNEKLFF.

The rearrangement joins TRBV7-9 to TRBJ2-3, with D possibly TRBD2 on 5 matching bases. There are 14 residues in the CDR3. Germline CDR1 and CDR2: SEHNR and FQNEAQ (reference sequence). The ends were cut back, 5 bases at V and 4 bases at J, with 13 bases in the middle. In DNA form, the CDR3 reads TGTGCCAGCAGCCGGGGAAACGGCGCAGATACGCAGTATTTT. Amino acid sequence: CASSRGNGADTQYF.

The V gene is TRBV28, the J gene TRBJ2-7, with TRBD2 matching over 12 bases. The length of the CDR3 is 15 residues. Germline lookup yields CDR1 MDHEN and CDR2 SYDVKM. Unmatched junction bases numbered 12, after V lost 8 bases and J lost 7 bases. CDR3 nucleotides: TGTGCCAGCTTACCCTCCCTAGCGGGGGGGTATGAGCAGTACTTC. This gives the protein CASLPSLAGGYEQYF.

The chain carries TRBV6-4 and TRBJ2-3, with D tentatively TRBD2 (6 bases). This CDR3 is 16 amino acids long. CDR1 and CDR2 (germline): MRHNA, SNTAGT. V was pared by 4 bases and J by 2 bases, with 16 bases between. The CDR3 bases are TGTGCCAGCAGTGCCGGGACTTTAAGACACACAGATACGCAGTATTTT. Amino acid sequence: CASSAGTLRHTDTQYF.

The rearrangement joins TRBV7-3 to TRBJ1-5; 7 nucleotides line up with TRBD1. CDR1 and CDR2 from the germline V gene are SGHTA and FQGTGA. The CDR3 totals 13 residues. The ends lost 5 bases at V and 6 bases at J; junction bases unmatched: 4. In nucleotides, the CDR3 is TGTGCCAGCAGCGCCGACAGGGTTCAGCCCCAGCATTTT. Protein sequence: CASSADRVQPQHF.

The V and J genes are TRBV29-1 and TRBJ1-1; D is possibly TRBD1 (6 bases). Germline V gene sequence: CDR1 SQVTM, CDR2 ANQGSEA. The CDR3 runs to 13 residues. Deletions cut 7 bases from V and 4 bases from J, with 16 bases between. CDR3 residues: CSGHRGSGTEAFF. Here the CDR3 DNA reads TGCAGCGGTCATAGGGGGTCGGGCACTGAAGCTTTCTTT.

The chain links TRBV28 to TRBJ1-2; 7 nucleotides match TRBD1. The CDR3 extends over 14 amino acids. The germline V gene has CDR1 MDHEN and CDR2 SYDVKM. J lost 2 bases, V lost 7 bases, and 7 bases had no gene match. CDR3 region: CASNNRGENYGYTF. CDR3 coding DNA: TGTGCCAGCAATAACAGGGGAGAGAACTATGGCTACACCTTC.

For the CDR3, the DNA is TGTGCCAGCAGCCTCCGGACTAGCGGAGATACGCAGTATTTT. It yields the protein CASSLRTSGDTQYF. The rearrangement joins TRBV7-2 to TRBJ2-3; 10 bases line up with TRBD2. The V and J ends lost 5 bases and 5 bases, in that order; junction bases with no gene match: 4. The germline gives CDR1 SGHTA, CDR2 FQGNSA. The CDR3 loop spans 14 amino acids.

The CDR3: CASSQTGDEQYF. The CDR3 bases are TGCGCCAGCAGCCAAACAGGGGACGAGCAGTACTTC. The chain combines TRBV4-3 with TRBJ2-7; TRBD1 aligns across 7 bases. The trim removed 2 bases at V and 5 bases at J, leaving 0 bases unmatched. Germline V gene lookup returns CDR1 LGHNA and CDR2 YSLEER. This CDR3 is built from 12 residues.

The V call is TRBV11-2, the J call TRBJ1-2; 7 positions match TRBD1. The CDR3 is 15 residues long. V shed 5 bases, J shed 0 bases, and the junction held 6 bases outside the gene matches. The V gene's germline CDR1 is SGHAT and CDR2 FQNNGV. The CDR3 nucleotides are TGTGCCAGCAGCCGGGACAGCCCTGCTAACTATGGCTACACCTTC. This sequence encodes CASSRDSPANYGYTF.

The V call is TRBV6-5, the J call TRBJ2-3; 9 positions agree with TRBD1. The CDR3 has 14 residues. V gave up 6 bases and J gave up 6 bases; unmatched junction bases: 7. The germline CDR1 and CDR2 sequences are MNHEY and SVGAGI. CDR3 nucleotides: TGTGCCAGCAGCGACAGGGGGGCCGGGGATACGCAGTATTTT. This codes for CASSDRGAGDTQYF.

The rearrangement links TRBV5-1 to TRBJ2-3; D may be TRBD2 (5 bases). This CDR3 has 15 residues. Looked up from germline, CDR1 is SGHRS and CDR2 is YFSETQ. Between the trimmed V and J ends, which lost 0 bases and 5 bases, there was a span of 13 bases. CDR3 in amino acids: CASSLGTGVGDTQYF. CDR3 nucleotides: TGCGCCAGCAGCTTGGGGACTGGGGTAGGAGATACGCAGTATTTT.

This rearrangement joins TRBV14 to TRBJ1-1, with TRBD1 matching 11 bases. The CDR3 spans 13 residues. J was trimmed by 10 bases and V by 4 bases; bases with no gene match: 5. Germline V gives CDR1 SGHDN, CDR2 FVKESK. The CDR3 coding sequence is TGTGCCAGCAGCCCTAGGGACAGGGGGAGAGCTTTCTTT. Its translation: CASSPRDRGRAFF.

V usage is TRBV6-6 and J usage is TRBJ2-7, with TRBD2 identical over 8 bases. The CDR3 sequence is 13 residues long. J lost 3 bases, V lost 5 bases, and 3 bases had no gene match. The germline V gene encodes CDR1 MNHNY and CDR2 SVGAGI (reference sequence). The chain's CDR3 is CASSPTSGYEQYF. CDR3 nucleotide sequence: TGTGCCAGCAGTCCTACTAGCGGCTACGAGCAGTACTTC.

By its share, this clone is medium-sized (0.01 to 0.1%). The J gene is TRBJ2-1, the V gene TRBV6-6; the match to TRBD2 covers 8 bases. Germline-derived CDR1 and CDR2 are MNHNY and SVGAGI (reference sequence). This CDR3 is 15 amino acids long. V shed 7 bases and J 0 bases; nucleotides not matched to a gene: 5. For the CDR3, the DNA is TGTGCCAGCACCCGGGGACTAGGCTCCTACAATGAGCAGTTCTTC. Translated: CASTRGLGSYNEQFF.

The CDR3: CASSPRGPGEANVLTF. Here the CDR3 DNA reads TGCGCCAGCAGCCCGCGCGGCCCAGGGGAGGCCAACGTCCTGACTTTC. The chain has TRBV5-1 and TRBJ2-6, with a tentative D call TRBD1 (6 bases). Germline V CDR1 and CDR2: SGHRS, YFSETQ. V was clipped by 4 bases and J by 6 bases, with 17 bases between them. CDR3 length equals 16 residues.

This rearrangement joins TRBV7-6 to TRBJ2-7; 8 bases are a match to TRBD1. CDR1 is SGHVS and CDR2 is FNYEAQ in the germline V gene. The CDR3 loop spans 13 amino acids. Unmatched junction bases numbered 4, after V lost 2 bases and J lost 7 bases. As DNA, the CDR3 is TGTGCCAGCAGCTTACAGGGGGCGAGGGAGCAGTACTTC. It translates to CASSLQGAREQYF.

This clone was picked up a small number of times. The gene calls are TRBV6-1 and TRBJ2-3; TRBD2 aligns across 10 bases. The J segment lost 6 bases and the V segment lost 5 bases, leaving 8 bases of the junction unmatched. The V gene's germline CDR1 is MNHNS and CDR2 SASEGT. The CDR3 has 15 residues. The chain's CDR3 is CASSPLAGAGDTQYF. As DNA, the CDR3 is TGTGCCAGCAGTCCCCTAGCGGGGGCAGGGGATACGCAGTATTTT.

The rearrangement uses TRBV7-2 and TRBJ2-5, with D perhaps TRBD2 (6 bases). V dropped 4 bases and J dropped 1 base, with 16 bases sitting between them. The CDR3 totals 16 residues. The germline gives CDR1 SGHTA, CDR2 FQGNSA. Here the CDR3 DNA reads TGTGCCAGCAGCTCCCAGACTAGGAGGGTCCAAGAGACCCAGTACTTC. Protein product: CASSSQTRRVQETQYF.

This clone was counted a few times. V is TRBV5-4 and J is TRBJ2-7, with TRBD1 matching over 9 bases. The length of the CDR3 is 14 residues. Trimming took 4 bases from V and 0 from J; bases not matched to a gene: 2. Germline-derived CDR1 and CDR2 are SGHNT and YYREEE (reference sequence). The CDR3 DNA reads TGTGCCAGCAGCCAACAGGGGGCCTCCTACGAGCAGTACTTC. Translating gives CASSQQGASYEQYF.

The chain carries TRBV27 and TRBJ2-5, with a possible D match to TRBD1 (5 bases). The V gene's germline CDR1 is MNHEY and CDR2 SMNVEV (reference sequence). The CDR3 has 13 residues. V lost 2 bases and J 2 bases, leaving 6 bases between the germline ends. Here the CDR3 DNA reads TGTGCCAGCAGTTTAGACAGTCAAGAGACCCAGTACTTC. Translation: CASSLDSQETQYF.

This chain joins TRBV5-8 and TRBJ1-1, with D possibly matching TRBD1 (6 bases). The CDR3 consists of 12 residues. V was shortened by 4 bases and J by 5 bases, with 9 bases between the two germline ends. From germline, CDR1 is SGHTS and CDR2 YDEGEE. The CDR3 spells CASSLTGTEAFF. The CDR3 DNA sequence: TGTGCCAGCAGCCTCACAGGGACTGAAGCTTTCTTT.

This chain links TRBV29-1 with TRBJ2-2; 10 nucleotides agree with TRBD2. The V and J ends lost 7 bases and 2 bases, in that order; junction bases with no gene match: 4. The CDR3 spans 14 residues. From germline, CDR1 is SQVTM and CDR2 ANQGSEA. The CDR3 sequence: CSASGGANTGELFF. In DNA, the CDR3 is TGCAGCGCAAGCGGGGGGGCTAACACCGGGGAGCTGTTTTTT.

This clone was counted between two and nine times. The J gene is TRBJ2-3, the V gene TRBV7-8; 8 bases are a match to TRBD1. V gave up 5 bases and J gave up 2 bases; unmatched junction bases: 15. The CDR3 consists of 18 residues. Germline CDR1 and CDR2: SGHVS and FQNEAQ. This CDR3 reads CASSRATGGRGATDTQYF. The CDR3 DNA sequence: TGTGCCAGCAGCCGGGCAACAGGGGGAAGGGGGGCCACAGATACGCAGTATTTT.

Points on this clone: One junction end disagrees with the germline gene, perhaps due to a read error. CDR3 residues: CAGSEYGGVNSPLHF. CDR3 bases: TGTGCCGGCAGTGAATACGGAGGGGTCAATTCACCCCTCCACTTT. The chain employs TRBV25-1 and TRBJ1-6, with a tentative D call TRBD1 (5 bases). Germline values: CDR1 MGHDK, CDR2 SYGVNS. CDR3 size: 15 residues.